This T cell receptor beta chain was obtained from a study of blood T cell repertoires in COVID-19. CDR1 and CDR2 from the germline V gene are LGHDT and YNNKEL (reference sequence). There are 13 residues in the CDR3. Between the trimmed V and J ends, which lost 0 bases and 4 bases, there was a span of 5 bases. In the authors' methods: How many nucleated cells were present was estimated from reference gene primer amplification. Assay used: immunoSEQ multiplex PCR; TCRdb lists only in-frame clones, some missing. D and trimming come from the DNA, and the V and J calls and clone size come from that table. The data show about 180,000 clones, with 89% seen just once and roughly 2.4% held by the top ten. Recruitment covered about two dozen US areas and drew participants whose ages spanned about 18 to 95 years. Cohorts were based on clinical histories the participants reported.

The sequencing sample was made of PBMCs or T cells enriched from blood (not recorded which). The chain recombines TRBV3-1 (or the pseudogene TRBV3-2) with TRBJ2-3; D is unclear. The TCR was taken from a woman aged 40 to 49 with acute COVID-19. DNA of the CDR3: TGTGCCAGCAGCCAAGATTCGGCAGATACGCAGTATTTT. Translated, it gives CASSQDSADTQYF.